This TCR beta chain comes out of a study of blood T cell repertoires in COVID-19. Study-level background: Samples representing acute and convalescent COVID-19 were sourced from the United States, Italy and Spain. T cells, B-cell-depleted T cells, or PBMCs provided the cDNA or gDNA that served as material.

Assay used: immunoSEQ multiplex PCR; TCRdb lists only in-frame clones, some missing. The top ten clones hold more than 20% of a sample with 55,000 to 60,000 clones, roughly 76% of them seen once. Comments on this clone: Other DNA sequences from this sample encode an identical CDR3 as well.

The germline V gene has CDR1 MNHEY and CDR2 SVGAGI. Between the trimmed V and J ends, which lost 6 bases and 2 bases, there was a span of 10 bases. This CDR3 spans 13 amino acids. The chain carries TRBV6-5 and TRBJ1-1; no reliable D call. The sequence was collected from a man aged 45-60 years with active or convalescent COVID-19. The specimen was peripheral blood. As DNA, the CDR3 is TGTGCCAGCAGCATCGGAGGAAACACTGAAGCTTTCTTT. It codes for CASSIGGNTEAFF.